Listed here is a single T cell receptor (beta chain). Its antigen remains unidentified. This sample is drawn from a study of OX40 agonist ivuxolimab in advanced cancers. The overall study: Dose-escalation patients' cancers were hepatocellular carcinoma, melanoma, renal cell or head and neck cancer. Study-level results: CD4+ and CD8+ blood T cells expanded clonally by week 6 at 0.1 to 3.0 mg/kg. The antigen specificity of the peripheral T cells (those that were expanded) was not determined.

Germline V CDR1 and CDR2: LNHDA, SQIVND (reference sequence). This CDR3 is 15 amino acids long. The ends were cut back, 3 bases at V and 0 bases at J, with 10 bases in the middle. Measured with immunoSEQ multiplex PCR; TCRdb has only the in-frame clones, and not every one. The sample includes roughly 40,000 clones, about 81% of them seen just once. The chain has TRBV19 and TRBJ2-3; possibly TRBD2 for D (5 bases). This sequence was found in an adult with an advanced solid tumor such as melanoma, head and neck, liver or kidney cancer. Specimen: CD4+ or CD8+ T cells sorted from blood, collected in a trial of the OX40 agonist ivuxolimab. The CDR3 nucleotides are TGTGCCAGTAGTATTAGAGGGAGTAGCACAGATACGCAGTATTTT. Translating it yields CASSIRGSSTDTQYF.